The 29 T cell receptor beta chains below all came from one sample that was sequenced in a study of T cells in Graves' hyperthyroidism and ophthalmopathy. Amplified TCR beta CDR3 regions came from RNA transcripts. First-round RT-PCR with HTBI primers amplified the TCR CDR3 region. TCRdb ran MiXCR on the multiplex PCR reads and lists one entry per CDR3 protein. The top ten clones hold 7.7% of a sample with about 420,000 distinct CDR3 sequences, around 16% of them seen once. The source material was blood. These TCRs come from a woman younger than 35 with Graves' hyperthyroidism.

This clonotype was recorded many times. V is TRBV28 and J is TRBJ2-4; no definite D call. The CDR3 has 15 amino acids. Between the trimmed V and J ends, which lost 4 bases and 1 base, there was a span of 11 bases. The germline V gene encodes CDR1 MDHEN and CDR2 SYDVKM. CDR3 sequence reads: CASSSWPLAKNIQYF. In nucleotides, the CDR3 is TGTGCCAGCAGTTCCTGGCCCCTGGCCAAAAACATTCAGTACTTC. The entire variable domain, with the rest obtained from reference TRBV28 and TRBJ2-4, is as follows: DVKVTQSSRYLVKRTGEKVFLECVQDMDHENMFWYRQDPGLGLRLIYFSYDVKMKEKGDIPEGYSVSREKKERFSLILESASTNQTSMYLCASSSWPLAKNIQYFGAGTRLSVL.

This clonotype is a singleton in its sample. In nucleotides, the CDR3 is TGTGCCAGCAGCGCCCGACAGAAAGGTGAGCAGTTCTTC. This translates into CASSARQKGEQFF. V is TRBV9 and J is TRBJ2-1; D may be TRBD1 (5 bases). Germline-derived CDR1 and CDR2 are SGDLS and YYNGEE. The CDR3 runs 13 residues. Trimming left V 3 bases short and J 9 bases short, with 13 bases between.

This clonotype was seen a few times. This rearrangement joins TRBV14 to TRBJ2-1; D might be TRBD1 (5 bases). Trimming removed 0 bases at V and 13 bases at J, with 10 bases between. The CDR3 totals 12 residues. The germline CDR1 and CDR2 sequences are SGHDN and FVKESK. CDR3 coding DNA: TGTGCCAGCAGCCAAGATGTGACAGTCCAGTTCTTC. As protein: CASSQDVTVQFF. Full variable domain (remainder filled in from reference TRBV14 and TRBJ2-1): EAGVTQFPSHSVIEKGQTVTLRCDPISGHDNLYWYRRVMGKEIKFLLHFVKESKQDESGMPNNRFLAERTGGTYSTLKVQPAELEDSGVYFCASSQDVTVQFFGPGTRLTVL.

This clonotype was seen ten or more times. The chain combines TRBV27 with TRBJ2-7; 7 nucleotides line up with TRBD1. This CDR3 region has 14 residues. Germline loops: CDR1 MNHEY, CDR2 SMNVEV (reference sequence). J lost 5 bases, V lost 7 bases, and 11 bases had no gene match. CDR3 loop: CASTATGPADEQYF. CDR3 DNA: TGTGCCAGCACTGCGACAGGGCCTGCTGACGAGCAGTACTTC.

The table lists this clonotype with many counts. This sequence joins TRBV7-6 and TRBJ1-1, with TRBD1 as a possible D gene (6 bases). The CDR3 runs 15 residues. Germline values: CDR1 SGHVS, CDR2 FNYEAQ. V shed 5 bases and J shed 3 bases, with 16 bases lying between them. The CDR3 here is CASSLPQGRDTEAFF. For the CDR3, the DNA is TGTGCCAGCAGCCTACCCCAGGGGCGGGACACTGAAGCTTTCTTT.

This clonotype was observed at least ten times. The junction does not match germline at one end; this may be a read error. The rearrangement uses TRBV2 and TRBJ1-6; 9 bases fit TRBD1. The CDR3 has 15 residues. Germline V gene sequence: CDR1 SNHLY, CDR2 FYNNEI. The CDR3 sequence is CASSQNTGGNSLLHF. In DNA, the CDR3 is TGTGCCAGCAGTCAGAACACAGGGGGCAATTCACTCCTCCACTTT.

This clonotype was detected many times. This sequence joins TRBV3-1 and TRBJ1-2, with D perhaps matching TRBD1 (5 bases). Germline assignment: CDR1 LGHDT and CDR2 YNNKEL (reference sequence). This CDR3 is 13 amino acids long. Trimming cost V 0 bases and J 7 bases, with 9 bases left between them. The DNA for the CDR3 is TGTGCCAGCAGCCAAGAGGGGCAACGTGGCTACACCTTC. This codes for CASSQEGQRGYTF.

The chain carries TRBV30 and TRBJ1-2; 10 bases fit TRBD1. Germline V CDR1 and CDR2: GTSNPN, SVGIG (reference sequence). With 5 bases clipped from V and 14 bases from J, the junction kept 14 bases outside the gene matches. The CDR3 loop spans 13 amino acids. The CDR3 reads CAWDPGQGPPGTF. CDR3 coding DNA: TGTGCCTGGGATCCGGGACAGGGGCCCCCTGGGACCTTC.

V gene TRBV7-8 combines with J gene TRBJ2-7, with 9 positions matching TRBD1. Germline V gives CDR1 SGHVS, CDR2 FQNEAQ. The V and J ends lost 8 bases and 6 bases, in that order; junction bases with no gene match: 8. This CDR3 has 13 amino acids. The CDR3 loop is CASETGTGIEQYF. In nucleotides, the CDR3 is TGTGCCAGCGAGACCGGGACAGGGATCGAGCAGTACTTC.

This clonotype has at least ten counts. The chain links TRBV7-3 to TRBJ2-2; TRBD1 might be the D (6 bases). Between the trimmed V and J ends, which lost 5 bases and 0 bases, there was a span of 7 bases. The germline gives CDR1 SGHTA, CDR2 FQGTGA. This CDR3 has 14 residues. CDR3 residues: CASSRQANTGELFF. The CDR3 DNA reads TGTGCCAGCAGCCGACAGGCGAACACCGGGGAGCTGTTTTTT.

This clonotype was picked up a small number of times. This sequence joins TRBV7-9 and TRBJ2-3, with D tentatively TRBD1 or TRBD2 (6 bases each). The CDR3 spans 19 residues. Trimming took 7 bases from V and 1 from J, leaving 27 bases between them. CDR1 is SEHNR and CDR2 is FQNEAQ in the germline V gene (reference sequence). The CDR3 sequence: CASTPVFGGRFDGTDTQYF. CDR3 DNA: TGTGCCAGCACCCCGGTGTTTGGGGGGCGATTCGATGGCACAGATACGCAGTATTTT.

The V and J genes are TRBV19 and TRBJ1-3; D is unresolved. This CDR3 spans 16 amino acids. CDR1 LNHDA and CDR2 SQIVND come from the germline V gene (reference sequence). Trimming pared 5 bases from V and 0 bases from J, leaving 14 bases between. The CDR3, as DNA: TGTGCCAGTAGTCCTCTGACGGGCGTCTCTGGAAACACCATATATTTT. It is translated as CASSPLTGVSGNTIYF.

The CDR3 DNA follows: TGTGCCAGCAGCGTAACTAGCGGAGGCCGAGATACGCAGTATTTT. Its protein product is CASSVTSGGRDTQYF. The chain joins TRBV11-2 to TRBJ2-3, with 8 bases matching TRBD2. The germline CDR1 and CDR2 sequences are SGHAT and FQNNGV. V gave up 5 bases and J gave up 5 bases; unmatched junction bases: 9. The CDR3 loop spans 15 amino acids.

The table lists this clonotype with many counts. The chain joins TRBV12-3 or TRBV12-4 to TRBJ2-7, with D unclear. The CDR3 extends over 14 amino acids. V lost 3 bases and J lost 2, with 11 bases in between. The CDR3 loop is CASSFGLVAYEQYF. Here the CDR3 DNA reads TGTGCCAGCAGTTTCGGATTGGTGGCCTACGAGCAGTACTTC.

Here the CDR3 DNA reads TGCACCGCCTGGACAGGGATCGCAGATACGCAGTATTTT. This codes for CTAWTGIADTQYF. V and J are TRBV29-1 and TRBJ2-3; 8 nucleotides agree with TRBD1. Germline V gene sequence: CDR1 SQVTM, CDR2 ANQGSEA. This CDR3 contains 13 residues.

This clonotype was found a few times. The chain is built from TRBV20-1 and TRBJ2-7; D tentatively fits TRBD1 or TRBD2 (5 bases each). The ends were cut back, 3 bases at V and 5 bases at J, with 14 bases in the middle. This CDR3 has 13 residues. The V gene's germline CDR1 is DFQATT and CDR2 SNEGSKA (reference sequence). Written as DNA, the CDR3 is TGCAGTGCTAGCGAGGGGATAGTCGACGAGCAGTACTTC. It is translated as CSASEGIVDEQYF.

The chain couples TRBV3-1 to TRBJ1-2, with D possibly TRBD1 on 5 matching bases. Germline V gives CDR1 LGHDT, CDR2 YNNKEL (reference sequence). This CDR3 has 14 residues. V was trimmed by 6 bases and J by 4 bases, leaving 15 bases between them. The CDR3 reads CASSPLGGSYGYTF. The CDR3 region has the DNA TGTGCCAGCAGTCCCCTGGGGGGGAGCTATGGCTACACCTTC.

The chain has TRBV18 and TRBJ2-7; 8 nucleotides agree with TRBD2. The CDR3 sequence is 14 residues long. The V gene's germline CDR1 is KGHSH and CDR2 LQKENI. V was pared by 3 bases and J by 5 bases, with 6 bases of the junction left unmatched. CDR3 sequence (DNA): TGTGCCAGCTCACCCTCCGGGGGGGTCAACGAGCAGTACTTC. Translating gives CASSPSGGVNEQYF.

This clonotype showed up many times. The V gene is TRBV3-1, the J gene TRBJ2-3; D gene unclear. The CDR3 length is 18 residues. V was trimmed by 5 bases and J by 3 bases, leaving 24 bases between them. Germline CDR1 is LGHDT and CDR2 is YNNKEL (reference sequence). CDR3 protein: CASSYGSMRTQGTDTQYF. The CDR3 DNA is TGTGCCAGCAGCTATGGGTCCATGCGGACCCAAGGGACAGATACGCAGTATTTT.

This clonotype has at least ten counts. The chain couples TRBV7-9 to TRBJ2-1; D ambiguous. The V gene lost 2 bases and the J gene lost 5 bases, with 10 bases spanning the gap. Looked up from germline, CDR1 is SEHNR and CDR2 is FQNEAQ (reference sequence). The CDR3 covers 14 residues. The CDR3 is CASSLSTDHNEQFF. The CDR3 DNA follows: TGTGCCAGCAGCTTAAGTACAGACCACAATGAGCAGTTCTTC. Full variable domain (missing parts from reference TRBV7-9 and TRBJ2-1): DTGVSQNPRHKITKRGQNVTFRCDPISEHNRLYWYRQTLGQGPEFLTYFQNEAQLEKSRLLSDRFSAERPKGSFSTLEIQRTEQGDSAMYLCASSLSTDHNEQFFGPGTRLTVL.

CDR3 bases: TGTGCCAGCAGTGGCGGATTCTTGACAGAAGATACGCAGTATTTT. Translating gives CASSGGFLTEDTQYF. This chain links TRBV7-2 with TRBJ2-3; possibly TRBD1 for D (5 bases). Germline CDR1 SGHTA, CDR2 FQGNSA. CDR3 length: 15 residues. V lost 6 bases to trimming and J lost 5 bases, with 18 bases between them.

This clonotype was counted many times. The chain combines TRBV5-1 with TRBJ2-3; D may be TRBD2 (5 bases). This CDR3 spans 14 amino acids. Germline V gene data show CDR1 as SGHRS and CDR2 as YFSETQ. Trimming left V 3 bases short and J 6 bases short, with 14 bases between. In DNA, the CDR3 is TGCGCCAGCAGCTGGGGTGAGGCGGGCGATACGCAGTATTTT. Translated: CASSWGEAGDTQYF.

This clonotype was detected many times. V gene TRBV4-1 combines with J gene TRBJ2-7; no clear D gene. Germline CDR1 MGHRA, CDR2 YSYEKL. There are 13 residues in the CDR3. V gave up 5 bases and J gave up 0 bases, with 8 bases separating them. CDR3 nucleotides: TGCGCCAGCAGCTCAAGCCTCTCCTACGAGCAGTACTTC. It yields the protein CASSSSLSYEQYF.

This clonotype was counted many times. The chain joins TRBV18 to TRBJ2-7; D is possibly TRBD1 or TRBD2 (5 bases each). The ends were cut back, 4 bases at V and 2 bases at J, with 24 bases in the middle. The germline V gene has CDR1 KGHSH and CDR2 LQKENI. The CDR3 has 18 amino acids. The CDR3 sequence is CASSLRWRTGTSTYEQYF. The CDR3 DNA sequence: TGTGCCAGCTCACTTCGGTGGCGAACCGGGACGTCAACCTACGAGCAGTACTTC.

This clonotype was seen a handful of times. The chain links TRBV7-9 to TRBJ2-3; 8 nucleotides match TRBD2. The V segment lost 2 bases and the J segment 5 bases; nucleotides outside the gene matches: 6. Germline CDR1 and CDR2: SEHNR and FQNEAQ (reference sequence). The CDR3 sequence is 15 residues long. The CDR3 coding sequence is TGTGCCAGCAGCTTAAGAGCGGGAGTGAAAGATACGCAGTATTTT. It encodes CASSLRAGVKDTQYF. The whole variable domain, remainder taken from reference TRBV7-9 and TRBJ2-3, is DTGVSQNPRHKITKRGQNVTFRCDPISEHNRLYWYRQTLGQGPEFLTYFQNEAQLEKSRLLSDRFSAERPKGSFSTLEIQRTEQGDSAMYLCASSLRAGVKDTQYFGPGTRLTVL.

The sample holds many counts of this clonotype. This rearrangement joins TRBV20-1 to TRBJ2-7; no clear D. There are 11 residues in the CDR3. V was clipped by 0 bases and J by 7 bases, with 7 bases between them. Germline V gives CDR1 DFQATT, CDR2 SNEGSKA (reference sequence). The CDR3 sequence is CSARDGVEQYF. In nucleotides, the CDR3 is TGCAGTGCTAGAGATGGAGTAGAGCAGTACTTC.

This clonotype was seen only a few times. This chain links TRBV7-8 with TRBJ1-1, with 10 bases lining up with TRBD1. The germline CDR1 and CDR2 sequences are SGHVS and FQNEAQ. CDR3 length: 14 residues. V dropped 2 bases and J dropped 6; count of bases not matched to a gene: 3. CDR3 region: CASSLRTGGAEAFF. In nucleotides, the CDR3 is TGTGCCAGCAGCTTAAGGACAGGGGGGGCTGAAGCTTTCTTT.

This clonotype was counted at least ten times. The CDR3 protein is CASSPLRGRGYNEQFF. The CDR3 DNA follows: TGTGCCAGCAGCCCCCTTAGGGGACGGGGCTACAATGAGCAGTTCTTC. The V gene is TRBV28, the J gene TRBJ2-1; D possibly matches TRBD1 or TRBD2 (5 bases each). V lost 6 bases to trimming and J lost 3 bases, with 18 bases between them. The CDR3 length is 16 residues. Germline CDR1 MDHEN, CDR2 SYDVKM.

This clonotype showed up many times. This chain links TRBV5-5 with TRBJ2-7; D is perhaps TRBD1 (6 bases). Germline V CDR1 and CDR2: SGHKS, YYEKEE (reference sequence). The CDR3 is 15 amino acids. The V gene lost 4 bases and the J gene lost 6 bases, with 20 bases spanning the gap. The CDR3 reads CASSLQTGLGSEQYF. The CDR3 DNA reads as TGTGCCAGCAGCCTGCAAACAGGGTTGGGGAGCGAGCAGTACTTC.